One and the same sample provided the 13 T cell receptor beta chains below, sequenced in a study of cytomegalovirus exposure and HLA in healthy donors. PCR primers comprised 60 Vbeta and 13 Jbeta primers. The repertoire was sequenced with immunoSEQ multiplex PCR; TCRdb's copy has only in-frame clones and lacks some. The table shows about 95,000 clones, with about 75% occurring only once. Sequences were obtained from PBMCs. The source is a middle-aged woman in good health and CMV-seronegative.

The V and J genes are TRBV5-1 and TRBJ2-7; TRBD1 aligns across 7 bases. This CDR3 region has 16 residues. V was clipped by 0 bases and J by 3 bases; unmatched bases: 9. The germline V gene encodes CDR1 SGHRS and CDR2 YFSETQ. The CDR3 DNA is TGCGCCAGCAGCTTGGCCCTGACAGGGAAGGGCTACGAGCAGTACTTC. It codes for CASSLALTGKGYEQYF.

The V call is TRBV29-1, the J call TRBJ2-7, with D perhaps matching TRBD1 (6 bases). Germline CDR1 SQVTM, CDR2 ANQGSEA. V lost 6 bases to trimming and J lost 4 bases, with 25 bases between them. This CDR3 spans 16 amino acids. CDR3 protein: CSVALRDNNRRYEQYF. For the CDR3, the DNA is TGCAGCGTAGCACTCCGGGACAATAATAGGAGGTACGAGCAGTACTTC.

This clone has only a few counts. The rearrangement links TRBV27 to TRBJ1-5; 7 bases map to TRBD1. From germline, CDR1 is MNHEY and CDR2 SMNVEV (reference sequence). The V gene end was trimmed by 2 bases and the J gene end by 6 bases; junction bases not matched to a gene: 4. The CDR3 loop spans 14 amino acids. The CDR3 nucleotides read TGTGCCAGCAGTTTACAAAACAGGGGTCAGCCCCAGCATTTT. Translating it yields CASSLQNRGQPQHF.

The chain combines TRBV5-6 with TRBJ1-4; 11 nucleotides match TRBD1. The CDR3 is 17 residues long. J was trimmed by 10 bases and V by 1 base; bases with no gene match: 12. CDR1 and CDR2 (germline): SGHDT, YYEEEE. This chain's CDR3 is CASSLHGQGAKGGKLFF. The CDR3, as DNA: TGTGCCAGCAGCTTGCACGGACAGGGGGCCAAAGGGGGAAAACTGTTTTTT.

The rearrangement links TRBV4-2 to TRBJ1-2; TRBD1 agrees at 7 bases. The CDR3 extends over 13 amino acids. The V segment lost 4 bases and the J segment 6 bases; nucleotides outside the gene matches: 5. Per germline, CDR1 LGHNA and CDR2 YNFKEQ. CDR3 residues: CASSLWTGNGYTF. The CDR3 DNA sequence: TGTGCCAGCAGCCTATGGACAGGTAATGGCTACACCTTC.

The chain combines TRBV12-2 with TRBJ1-4. TRBV12-2 is a documented pseudogene. There are 14 residues in the CDR3. The CDR3 region is CASRYGIRREKLFF. In nucleotides, the CDR3 is TGTGCAAGTCGCTACGGGATAAGGCGGGAAAAACTGTTTTTT.

This chain links TRBV5-1 with TRBJ2-5, with D unresolved. The CDR3 spans 14 residues. In germline, CDR1 is SGHRS, CDR2 YFSETQ. V was cut by 0 bases and J by 2 bases, with 8 bases left in between. As DNA, the CDR3 is TGCGCCAGCAGCTTGGGTGCCAGTCAAGAGACCCAGTACTTC. This codes for CASSLGASQETQYF.

The genes are TRBV29-1 and TRBJ1-4; 10 bases align to TRBD1. V shed 1 base and J 12 bases; nucleotides not matched to a gene: 11. The germline gives CDR1 SQVTM, CDR2 ANQGSEA. The CDR3 consists of 15 residues. This CDR3 reads CSVEGDRGHPAELFF. In DNA, the CDR3 is TGCAGCGTTGAAGGGGACAGGGGTCACCCGGCCGAACTGTTTTTT.

With regard to this clone: The junction and the germline gene differ at one end; a read error may be behind it. The V and J genes are TRBV4-2 and TRBJ2-1; D remains ambiguous. The germline V gene encodes CDR1 LGHNA and CDR2 YNFKEQ. The CDR3 covers 10 residues. As DNA, the CDR3 is TGTGCCAGCAGCCAAGACTCAGTGGTCTTC. Translated, it gives CASSQDSVVF.

The genes are TRBV5-6 and TRBJ2-1, with TRBD1 identical over 11 bases. Germline V gene lookup returns CDR1 SGHDT and CDR2 YYEEEE. Losses at the gene ends were 3 bases for V and 6 bases for J; bases not matched to a gene: 8. This CDR3 contains 16 residues. CDR3 nucleotide sequence: TGTGCCAGCAGCTCAACCGGGACAGGGGGAGGCAATGAGCAGTTCTTC. Protein product: CASSSTGTGGGNEQFF.

The chain joins TRBV19 to TRBJ1-5, with 9 bases lining up with TRBD1. Unmatched junction bases numbered 14, after V lost 5 bases and J lost 6 bases. CDR3 length: 17 residues. The germline gives CDR1 LNHDA, CDR2 SQIVND (reference sequence). DNA for the CDR3: TGTGCCAGTAGTGAGTCCGGGACAGGGCCCTTGCGTCAGCCCCAGCATTTT. Translation: CASSESGTGPLRQPQHF.

The rearrangement uses TRBV6-5 and TRBJ2-3, with 10 nucleotides matching TRBD2. The CDR3 consists of 15 residues. Unmatched junction bases numbered 3, after V lost 2 bases and J lost 4 bases. Per the germline V gene, CDR1 is MNHEY and CDR2 is SVGAGI. The CDR3 DNA reads TGTGCCAGCAGTTACGAAGCGGGGGGGCCAGATACGCAGTATTTT. This sequence encodes CASSYEAGGPDTQYF.

V is TRBV4-3 and J is TRBJ2-3, with 8 positions matching TRBD2. The junction had 12 bases not matched to a gene; V was cut back by 4 bases and J by 6 bases. Per the germline V gene, CDR1 is LGHNA and CDR2 is YSLEER. The CDR3 runs 16 residues. In DNA, the CDR3 is TGCGCCAGCAGCCTCCGAAGGGGCGGGGGGACGGATACGCAGTATTTT. Translated, it gives CASSLRRGGGTDTQYF.